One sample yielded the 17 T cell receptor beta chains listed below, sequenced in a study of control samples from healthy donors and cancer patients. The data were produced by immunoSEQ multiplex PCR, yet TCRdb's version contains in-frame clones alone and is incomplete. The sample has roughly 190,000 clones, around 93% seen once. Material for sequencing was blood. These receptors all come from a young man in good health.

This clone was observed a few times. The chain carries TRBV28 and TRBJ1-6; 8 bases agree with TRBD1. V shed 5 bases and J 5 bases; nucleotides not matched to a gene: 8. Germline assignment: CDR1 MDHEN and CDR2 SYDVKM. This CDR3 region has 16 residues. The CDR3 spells CASSPGQGIHNSPLHF. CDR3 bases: TGTGCCAGCAGTCCTGGACAGGGCATCCATAATTCACCCCTCCACTTT.

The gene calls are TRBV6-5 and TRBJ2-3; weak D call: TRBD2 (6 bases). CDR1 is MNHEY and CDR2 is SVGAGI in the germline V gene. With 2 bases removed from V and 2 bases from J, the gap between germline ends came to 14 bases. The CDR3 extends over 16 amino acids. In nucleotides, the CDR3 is TGTGCCAGCAGTTACGTAACCCCGGGGGACACAGATACGCAGTATTTT. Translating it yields CASSYVTPGDTDTQYF.

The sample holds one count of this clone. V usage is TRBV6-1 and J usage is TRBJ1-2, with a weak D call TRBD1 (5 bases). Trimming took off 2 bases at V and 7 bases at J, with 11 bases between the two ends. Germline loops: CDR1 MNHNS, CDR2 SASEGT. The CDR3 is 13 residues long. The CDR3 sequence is CASSENRDGGYTF. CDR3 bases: TGTGCCAGCAGTGAAAATAGGGACGGTGGCTACACCTTC.

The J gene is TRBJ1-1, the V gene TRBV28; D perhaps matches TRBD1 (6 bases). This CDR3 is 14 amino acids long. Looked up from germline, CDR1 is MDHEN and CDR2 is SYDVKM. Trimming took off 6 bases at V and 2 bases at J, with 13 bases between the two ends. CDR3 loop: CASSNNRDNTEAFF. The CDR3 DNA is TGTGCCAGCAGCAACAACAGGGACAACACTGAAGCTTTCTTT.

The CDR3 DNA sequence: TGTGCCACCGGAACAGGGAGGTTCAGTCAGCCCCAGCATTTT. This sequence encodes CATGTGRFSQPQHF. V and J are TRBV24-1 and TRBJ1-5; a possible D gene is TRBD1 (6 bases). CDR3 size: 14 residues. Germline loops: CDR1 KGHDR, CDR2 SFDVKD. V dropped 9 bases and J dropped 6 bases, with 17 bases sitting between them.

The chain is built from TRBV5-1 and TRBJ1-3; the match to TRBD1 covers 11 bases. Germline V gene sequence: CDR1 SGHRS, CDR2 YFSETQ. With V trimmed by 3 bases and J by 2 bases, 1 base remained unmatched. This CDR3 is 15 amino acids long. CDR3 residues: CASSSDRGPGNTIYF. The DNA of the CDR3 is TGCGCCAGCAGCTCGGACAGGGGGCCTGGAAACACCATATATTTT.

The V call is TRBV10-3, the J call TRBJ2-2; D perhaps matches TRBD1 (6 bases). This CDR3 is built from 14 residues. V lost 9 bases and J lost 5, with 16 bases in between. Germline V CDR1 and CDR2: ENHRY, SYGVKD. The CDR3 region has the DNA TGTGCCATAGGGAGACAGGAGGTAACCGGGGAGCTGTTTTTT. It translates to CAIGRQEVTGELFF.

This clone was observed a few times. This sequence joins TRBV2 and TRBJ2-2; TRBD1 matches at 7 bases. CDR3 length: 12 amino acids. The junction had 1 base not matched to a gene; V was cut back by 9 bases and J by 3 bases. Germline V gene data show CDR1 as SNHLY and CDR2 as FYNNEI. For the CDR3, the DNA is TGTGCCAGTACAGGGGACACCGGGGAGCTGTTTTTT. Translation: CASTGDTGELFF. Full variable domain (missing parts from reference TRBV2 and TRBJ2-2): EPEVTQTPSHQVTQMGQEVILRCVPISNHLYFYWYRQILGQKVEFLVSFYNNEISEKSEIFDDQFSVERPDGSNFTLKIRSTKLEDSAMYFCASTGDTGELFFGEGSRLTVL.

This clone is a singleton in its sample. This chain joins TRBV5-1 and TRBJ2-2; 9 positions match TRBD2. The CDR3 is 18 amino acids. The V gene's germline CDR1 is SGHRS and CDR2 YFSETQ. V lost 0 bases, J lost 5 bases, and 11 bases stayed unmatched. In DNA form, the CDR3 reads TGCGCCAGCAGCTTGGGTCCGCAAAGCGGGGGGCAGACCGGGGAGCTGTTTTTT. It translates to CASSLGPQSGGQTGELFF.

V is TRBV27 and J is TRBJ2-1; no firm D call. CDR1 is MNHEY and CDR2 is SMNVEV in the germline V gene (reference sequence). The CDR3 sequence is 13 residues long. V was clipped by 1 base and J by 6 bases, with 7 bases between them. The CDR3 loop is CASSLLKLNEQFF. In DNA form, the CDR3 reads TGTGCCAGCAGTTTATTAAAACTCAATGAGCAGTTCTTC.

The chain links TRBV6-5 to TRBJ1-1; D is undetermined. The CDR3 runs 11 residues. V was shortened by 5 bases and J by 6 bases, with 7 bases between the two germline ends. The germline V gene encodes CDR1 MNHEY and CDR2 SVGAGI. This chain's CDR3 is CASSPFPEAFF. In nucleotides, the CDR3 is TGTGCCAGCAGTCCCTTCCCTGAAGCTTTCTTT.

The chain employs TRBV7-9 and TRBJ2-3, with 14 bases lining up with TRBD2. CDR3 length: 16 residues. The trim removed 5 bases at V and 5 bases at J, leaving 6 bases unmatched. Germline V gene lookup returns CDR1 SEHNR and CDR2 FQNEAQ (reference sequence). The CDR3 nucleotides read TGTGCCAGCAGCCTGGGACTAGCGGGGGCGGGAGATACGCAGTATTTT. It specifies CASSLGLAGAGDTQYF.

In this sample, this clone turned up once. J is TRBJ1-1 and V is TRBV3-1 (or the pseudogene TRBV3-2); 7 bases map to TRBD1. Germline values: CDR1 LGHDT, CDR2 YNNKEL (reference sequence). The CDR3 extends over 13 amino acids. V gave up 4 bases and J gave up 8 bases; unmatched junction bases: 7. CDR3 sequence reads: CASSLQGGREAFF. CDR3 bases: TGTGCCAGCAGCCTCCAGGGGGGAAGGGAAGCTTTCTTT.

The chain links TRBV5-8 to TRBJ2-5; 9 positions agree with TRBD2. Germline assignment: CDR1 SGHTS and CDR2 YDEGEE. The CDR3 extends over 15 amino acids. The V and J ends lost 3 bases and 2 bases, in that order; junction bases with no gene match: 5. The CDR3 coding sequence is TGTGCCAGCAGCTACAAGCGGGGGGTACAAGAGACCCAGTACTTC. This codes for CASSYKRGVQETQYF.

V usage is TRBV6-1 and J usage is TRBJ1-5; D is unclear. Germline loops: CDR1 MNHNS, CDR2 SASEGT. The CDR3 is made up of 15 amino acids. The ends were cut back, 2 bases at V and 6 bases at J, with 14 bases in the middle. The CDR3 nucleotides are TGTGCCAGCAGTGAAACGACCAATTCGCGTCAGCCCCAGCATTTT. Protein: CASSETTNSRQPQHF.

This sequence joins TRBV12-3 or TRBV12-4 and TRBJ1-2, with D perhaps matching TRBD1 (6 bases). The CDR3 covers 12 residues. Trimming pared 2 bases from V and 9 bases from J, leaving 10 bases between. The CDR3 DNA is TGTGCCAGCAGTTTATACAGGGCCAGCTACACCTTC. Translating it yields CASSLYRASYTF.

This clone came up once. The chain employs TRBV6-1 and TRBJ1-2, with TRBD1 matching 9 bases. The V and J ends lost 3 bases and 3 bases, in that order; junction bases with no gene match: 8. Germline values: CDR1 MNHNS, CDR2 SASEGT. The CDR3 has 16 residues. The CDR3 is CASSEYWDRAHYGYTF. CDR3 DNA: TGTGCCAGCAGTGAGTACTGGGACAGGGCACACTATGGCTACACCTTC.